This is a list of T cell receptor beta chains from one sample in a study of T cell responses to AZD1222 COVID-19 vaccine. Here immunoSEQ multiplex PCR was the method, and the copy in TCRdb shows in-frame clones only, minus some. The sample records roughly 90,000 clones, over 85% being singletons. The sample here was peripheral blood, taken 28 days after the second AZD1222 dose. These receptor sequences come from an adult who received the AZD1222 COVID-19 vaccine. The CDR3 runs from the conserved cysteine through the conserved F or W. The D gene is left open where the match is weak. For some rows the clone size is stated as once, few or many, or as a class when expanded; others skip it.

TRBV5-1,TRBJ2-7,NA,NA,CASSLRGDTTYEQYF,TGCGCCAGCAGCTTAAGAGGGGACACCACCTACGAGCAGTACTTC
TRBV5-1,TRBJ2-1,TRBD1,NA,CASSWRSGTGSNEQFF,TGCGCCAGCAGCTGGCGTTCTGGGACAGGGTCAAATGAGCAGTTCTTC
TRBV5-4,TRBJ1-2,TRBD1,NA,CASSGPGQVIGYTF,TGTGCCAGCAGCGGGCCCGGACAGGTAATCGGCTACACCTTC
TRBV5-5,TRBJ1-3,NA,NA,CASSFLDTLISGNTIYF,TGTGCCAGCAGCTTTTTGGACACCTTAATCTCTGGAAACACCATATATTTT
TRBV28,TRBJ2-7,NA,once,CASSRLAGPDSYEQYF,TGTGCCAGCAGCCGTTTGGCCGGGCCAGACTCCTACGAGCAGTACTTC
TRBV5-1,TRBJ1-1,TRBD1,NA,CASSLPNRGTAFMNTEAFF,TGCGCCAGCAGCTTGCCAAACCGAGGGACAGCATTCATGAACACTGAAGCTTTCTTT
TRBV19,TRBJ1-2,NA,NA,CASNRGAHYGYTF,TGTGCCAGTAACAGAGGGGCCCACTATGGCTACACCTTC
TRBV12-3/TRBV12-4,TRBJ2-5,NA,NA,CASSLLTTETQYF,TGTGCCAGCAGTTTATTGACTACAGAGACCCAGTACTTC
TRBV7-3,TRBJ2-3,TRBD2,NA,CASSLTFASGGPDTQYF,TGTGCCAGCAGCTTAACTTTTGCTAGCGGGGGGCCAGATACGCAGTATTTT
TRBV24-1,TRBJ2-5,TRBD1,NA,CATSDLGQGQETQYF,TGTGCCACCAGTGATTTGGGACAGGGGCAAGAGACCCAGTACTTC
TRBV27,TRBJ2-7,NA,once,CASRITQDRYEQYF,TGTGCCAGCAGGATAACTCAGGACAGATACGAGCAGTACTTC
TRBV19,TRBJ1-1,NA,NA,CASSPRANTEAFF,TGTGCCAGTAGTCCCAGGGCGAACACTGAAGCTTTCTTT
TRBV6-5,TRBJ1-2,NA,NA,CASGDLNYGYTF,TGTGCCAGCGGGGACCTTAACTATGGCTACACCTTC
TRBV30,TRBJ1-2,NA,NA,CAWSVARAIGVGGYTF,TGTGCCTGGAGTGTTGCCAGGGCAATTGGTGTAGGAGGCTACACCTTC
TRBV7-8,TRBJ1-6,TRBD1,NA,CASSLASGTGDSPLHF,TGTGCCAGCAGCTTAGCGTCCGGGACAGGAGATTCACCCCTCCACTTT
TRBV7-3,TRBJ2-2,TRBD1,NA,CASSRDSLTGELFF,TGTGCCAGCAGTCGGGACAGCCTTACCGGGGAGCTGTTTTTT
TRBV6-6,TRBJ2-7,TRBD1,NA,CATTPGQKAYEQYF,TGTGCCACCACCCCGGGACAGAAGGCTTACGAGCAGTACTTC
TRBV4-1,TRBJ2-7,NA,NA,CASSPWRDQTKGIYEQYF,TGCGCCAGCAGCCCGTGGAGGGACCAAACAAAGGGGATCTACGAGCAGTACTTC
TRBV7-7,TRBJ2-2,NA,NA,CASSLGQNTGELFF,TGTGCTAGCAGCTTAGGACAGAACACCGGGGAGCTGTTTTTT
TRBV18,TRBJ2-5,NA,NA,CASSPWDVKTQYF,TGTGCCAGCTCACCTTGGGACGTAAAGACCCAGTACTTC
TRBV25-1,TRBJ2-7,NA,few,CASKAEGANEQYF,TGTGCCAGCAAGGCGGAGGGGGCCAACGAGCAGTACTTC
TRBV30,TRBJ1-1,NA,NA,CAWSVSIMNTEAFF,TGTGCCTGGAGTGTATCGATAATGAACACTGAAGCTTTCTTT
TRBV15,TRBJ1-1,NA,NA,CATSRTLGIGQHTEAFF,TGTGCCACCAGCAGAACCCTGGGAATAGGACAGCACACTGAAGCTTTCTTT
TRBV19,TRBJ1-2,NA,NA,CASRATFENYGYTF,TGTGCCAGTAGGGCCACCTTTGAAAACTATGGCTACACCTTC
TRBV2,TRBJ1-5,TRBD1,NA,CASRLDRDQPQHF,TGTGCCAGCAGGCTTGACAGGGACCAGCCCCAGCATTTT
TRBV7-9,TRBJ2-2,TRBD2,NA,CASSPSGNTGELFF,TGTGCCAGCTCGCCTAGCGGGAACACCGGGGAGCTGTTTTTT
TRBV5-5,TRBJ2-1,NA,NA,CASRSGTVNPNEQFF,TGTGCCAGCAGATCCGGGACCGTAAACCCTAATGAGCAGTTCTTC
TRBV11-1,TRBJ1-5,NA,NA,CASSPGTSENQPQHF,TGTGCCAGCAGCCCCGGGACATCTGAAAATCAGCCCCAGCATTTT
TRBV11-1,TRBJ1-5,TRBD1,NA,CASSRTGRNQPQHF,TGTGCCAGCAGCAGGACAGGGCGTAATCAGCCCCAGCATTTT
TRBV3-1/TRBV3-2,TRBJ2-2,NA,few,CASSQRGSNTGELFF,TGTGCCAGCAGCCAGCGGGGTTCGAACACCGGGGAGCTGTTTTTT
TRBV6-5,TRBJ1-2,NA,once,CASMGGLNYGYTF,TGTGCCAGCATGGGAGGCCTTAACTATGGCTACACCTTC
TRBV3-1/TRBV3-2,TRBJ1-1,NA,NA,CASSQLKNTEAFF,TGTGCCAGCAGCCAATTAAAGAACACTGAAGCTTTCTTT
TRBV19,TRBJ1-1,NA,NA,CASSSPRGGVNTEAFF,TGTGCCAGTAGTTCTCCGCGGGGAGGAGTGAACACTGAAGCTTTCTTT
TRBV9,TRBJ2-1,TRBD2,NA,CASSVERGGNNEQFF,TGTGCCAGCAGCGTTGAGCGGGGGGGAAACAATGAGCAGTTCTTC
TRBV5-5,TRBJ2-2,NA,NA,CASSRGPTGELFF,TGTGCCAGCAGCAGGGGCCCGACCGGGGAGCTGTTTTTT
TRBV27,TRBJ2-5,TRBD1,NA,CASRTGGGETQYF,TGTGCCAGCAGGACAGGGGGTGGGGAGACCCAGTACTTC
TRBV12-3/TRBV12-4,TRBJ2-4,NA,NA,CASSLRKNIQYF,TGTGCCAGCAGCCTCAGAAAAAACATTCAGTACTTC
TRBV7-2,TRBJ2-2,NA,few,CASSLDVNTGELFF,TGTGCCAGCAGCTTAGATGTCAACACCGGGGAGCTGTTTTTT
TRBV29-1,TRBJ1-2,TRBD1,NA,CSVERGRRNGYTF,TGCAGCGTTGAGAGGGGGCGGAGGAATGGCTACACCTTC
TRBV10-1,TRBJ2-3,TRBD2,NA,CASSDHSGGAGNTQYF,TGCGCCAGCAGCGATCATAGCGGGGGGGCCGGGAATACGCAGTATTTT
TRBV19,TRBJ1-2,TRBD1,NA,CASSISFSGTGTYGYTF,TGTGCCAGTAGTATCTCCTTTAGTGGGACAGGGACCTATGGCTACACCTTC
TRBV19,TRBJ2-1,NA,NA,CASSNLGNEQFF,TGTGCCAGTAGTAACCTGGGCAATGAGCAGTTCTTC
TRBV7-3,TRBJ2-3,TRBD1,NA,CASSLTGGFGTDTQYF,TGTGCCAGCAGCCTCACAGGGGGTTTCGGCACAGATACGCAGTATTTT
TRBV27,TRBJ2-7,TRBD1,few,CASSPQTGSSYEQYF,TGTGCCAGCAGTCCGCAGACAGGGAGCTCCTACGAGCAGTACTTC
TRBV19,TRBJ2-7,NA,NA,CASSPSESYYEQYF,TGTGCCAGTAGTCCCTCGGAGTCCTATTACGAGCAGTACTTC